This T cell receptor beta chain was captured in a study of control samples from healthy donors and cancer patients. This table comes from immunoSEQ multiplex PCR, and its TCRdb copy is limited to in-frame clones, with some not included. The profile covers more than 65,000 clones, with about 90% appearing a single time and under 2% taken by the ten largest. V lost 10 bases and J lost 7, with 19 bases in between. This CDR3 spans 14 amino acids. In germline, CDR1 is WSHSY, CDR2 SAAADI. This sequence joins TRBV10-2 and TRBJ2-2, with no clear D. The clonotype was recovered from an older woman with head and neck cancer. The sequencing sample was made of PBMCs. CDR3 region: CATLPLGWGGELFF. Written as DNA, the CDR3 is TGCGCCACCCTCCCCCTCGGATGGGGCGGGGAGCTGTTTTTT.